This T cell receptor beta chain emerged from a study of CD8+ T cells in alopecia areata. Extraction and reverse transcription of RNA yielded cDNA as the sequencing template. Assay: immunoSEQ multiplex PCR; the TCRdb copy retains only in-frame clones and omits some. The repertoire includes about 120,000 clones, 47% of them detected once, and 8% to 11% sits in the top ten. CDR1 and CDR2 from the germline V gene are MNHNS and SASEGT. Trimming stripped 0 bases from V and 0 bases from J, with 8 bases between. This CDR3 is 15 amino acids long. The chain joins TRBV6-1 to TRBJ2-5, with no clear D. The clonotype originates from a human donor with alopecia areata. Specimen: NKG2D-low CD8+ T cells sorted from blood. CDR3 amino acids: CASSEAPANQETQYF. CDR3 sequence (DNA): TGTGCCAGCAGTGAAGCTCCGGCAAACCAAGAGACCCAGTACTTC.